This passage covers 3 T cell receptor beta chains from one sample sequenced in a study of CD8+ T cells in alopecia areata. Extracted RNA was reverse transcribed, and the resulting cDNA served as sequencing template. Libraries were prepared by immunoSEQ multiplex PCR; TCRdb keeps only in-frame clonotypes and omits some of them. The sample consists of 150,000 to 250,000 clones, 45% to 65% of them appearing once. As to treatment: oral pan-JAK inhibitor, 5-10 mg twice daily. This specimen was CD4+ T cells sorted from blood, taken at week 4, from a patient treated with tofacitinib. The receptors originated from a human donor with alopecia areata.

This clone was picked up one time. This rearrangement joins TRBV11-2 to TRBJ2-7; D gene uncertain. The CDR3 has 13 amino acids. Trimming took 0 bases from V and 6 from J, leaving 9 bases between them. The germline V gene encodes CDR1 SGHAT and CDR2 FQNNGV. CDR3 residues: CASSLEASGEQYF. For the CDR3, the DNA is TGTGCCAGCAGCTTAGAGGCCTCAGGCGAGCAGTACTTC.

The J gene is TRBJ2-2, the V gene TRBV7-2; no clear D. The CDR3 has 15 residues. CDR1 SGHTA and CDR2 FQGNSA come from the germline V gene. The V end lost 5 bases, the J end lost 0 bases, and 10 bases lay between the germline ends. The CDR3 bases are TGTGCCAGCAGCCCCAGGAGCGCGAACACCGGGGAGCTGTTTTTT. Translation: CASSPRSANTGELFF.

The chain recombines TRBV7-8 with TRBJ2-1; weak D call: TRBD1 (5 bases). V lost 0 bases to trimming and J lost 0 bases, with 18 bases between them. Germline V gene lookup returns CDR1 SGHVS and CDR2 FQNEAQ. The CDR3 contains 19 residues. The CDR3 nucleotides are TGTGCCAGCAGCTTAGCTAACAGGCAAAGTCTCAGCTCCTACAATGAGCAGTTCTTC. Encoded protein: CASSLANRQSLSSYNEQFF.